This TCR beta chain comes out of a study of blood T cell repertoires in COVID-19. The protocol was immunoSEQ multiplex PCR, while the TCRdb copy is restricted to in-frame clones and leaves out a portion. The sample holds approximately 110,000 clones, roughly 76% seen once. CDR1 is MNHEY and CDR2 is SVGEGT in the germline V gene. CDR3 length: 18 residues. J was trimmed by 2 bases and V by 2 bases; bases with no gene match: 10. This clone was picked up many times. The receptor was isolated from a woman in her seventies with acute or convalescent COVID-19. The chain employs TRBV6-2 or TRBV6-3 and TRBJ2-3; 10 bases line up with TRBD2. The sample was peripheral blood. This CDR3 reads CASSYESGSGRDTDTQYF. The CDR3 DNA is TGTGCCAGCAGTTACGAGTCGGGGAGCGGGAGGGACACAGATACGCAGTATTTT.